One and the same sample provided the 17 T cell receptor beta chains below, sequenced in a study of blood T cell repertoires in COVID-19. Generated by immunoSEQ multiplex PCR, the TCRdb table keeps only in-frame clones and is missing some. The sample shows fewer than 150,000 clones, about nine tenths of them seen only once. The specimen was peripheral blood. These receptors were taken from a human donor in a cohort sampled during active COVID-19.

The genes are TRBV19 and TRBJ2-1; perhaps TRBD1 as D (5 bases). The CDR3 is 15 residues long. Trimming shortened V by 1 base and J by 3 bases, and 10 bases separated the two germline ends. The germline gives CDR1 LNHDA, CDR2 SQIVND (reference sequence). Written as DNA, the CDR3 is TGTGCCAGTAGTATAGCCCAGGGAAGCTACAATGAGCAGTTCTTC. Translated, it gives CASSIAQGSYNEQFF.

The CDR3 spells CASSVPPGQGSEQFF. In DNA form, the CDR3 reads TGTGCCAGCAGCGTACCCCCGGGACAGGGAAGTGAGCAGTTCTTC. The rearrangement uses TRBV9 and TRBJ2-1, with 9 bases that match TRBD1. From germline, CDR1 is SGDLS and CDR2 YYNGEE. The length of the CDR3 is 15 residues. J gave up 9 bases and V 1 base, and 8 bases lay outside the gene matches.

The chain joins TRBV18 to TRBJ2-7; 9 nucleotides align to TRBD1. Germline CDR1 and CDR2: KGHSH and LQKENI. After removal of 6 bases from V and 7 bases from J, the junction contained 10 bases not matched to a gene. The CDR3 consists of 14 residues. In DNA, the CDR3 is TGTGCCAGCTCGGGGCAACAGGGGGCGGAGGAGCAGTACTTC. Protein: CASSGQQGAEEQYF.

The V and J genes are TRBV10-1 and TRBJ2-3; D not certain. The germline gives CDR1 WNHNN, CDR2 SYGVQD (reference sequence). V was clipped by 5 bases and J by 4 bases, with 16 bases between them. The CDR3 sequence is 15 residues long. CDR3 bases: TGCGCCAGCAGTCCTGGGCAGGTATTCGCAGATACGCAGTATTTT. This sequence encodes CASSPGQVFADTQYF.

The J gene is TRBJ1-5, the V gene TRBV19; D uncertain. Trimming took 7 bases from V and 0 from J, leaving 7 bases between them. This CDR3 contains 13 residues. Per the germline V gene, CDR1 is LNHDA and CDR2 is SQIVND (reference sequence). This chain's CDR3 is CASTSNSNQPQHF. Here the CDR3 DNA reads TGTGCCAGTACATCTAATAGCAATCAGCCCCAGCATTTT.

This chain uses TRBV28 with TRBJ1-2; 7 bases match TRBD1. Trimming removed 4 bases from V and 5 bases from J; junction bases left unmatched: 10. The CDR3 runs 15 residues. The germline gives CDR1 MDHEN, CDR2 SYDVKM. The CDR3 is CASSSGGSALYGYTF. CDR3 coding DNA: TGTGCCAGCAGTTCAGGGGGATCCGCGCTATATGGCTACACCTTC.

The genes are TRBV5-5 and TRBJ2-1; the match to TRBD2 covers 9 bases. The CDR3 loop spans 17 amino acids. Germline CDR1 reads SGHKS; CDR2 reads YYEKEE (reference sequence). V dropped 1 base and J dropped 4; count of bases not matched to a gene: 9. CDR3 residues: CASSLLASGTIYNEQFF. The DNA of the CDR3 is TGTGCCAGCAGCTTGTTGGCTAGCGGGACGATATACAATGAGCAGTTCTTC.

The V and J genes are TRBV29-1 and TRBJ2-7, with D perhaps matching TRBD1 (5 bases). V lost 4 bases and J lost 0, with 16 bases in between. CDR1 SQVTM and CDR2 ANQGSEA come from the germline V gene. The CDR3 length is 15 residues. The CDR3 bases are TGCAGCGTTGTGGACACCCCTGGTAGCTCCTACGAGCAGTACTTC. Encoded protein: CSVVDTPGSSYEQYF.

The rearrangement links TRBV27 to TRBJ2-7, with a possible D match to TRBD2 (5 bases). Germline V lookup: CDR1 MNHEY, CDR2 SMNVEV (reference sequence). This CDR3 is built from 14 residues. Trimming left V 3 bases short and J 5 bases short, with 14 bases between. The chain's CDR3 is CASSFRGMMDEQYF. Here the CDR3 DNA reads TGTGCCAGCAGTTTTCGGGGTATGATGGACGAGCAGTACTTC.

The chain combines TRBV2 with TRBJ2-7, with D possibly being TRBD1 (6 bases). The CDR3 contains 14 residues. Trimming stripped 2 bases from V and 5 bases from J, with 13 bases between. Germline V gene lookup returns CDR1 SNHLY and CDR2 FYNNEI. DNA of the CDR3: TGTGCCAGCAGTGAAACCCCAGGGGCCAACGAGCAGTACTTC. The encoded protein is CASSETPGANEQYF.

The J gene is TRBJ1-2, the V gene TRBV27; D possibly corresponds to TRBD1 (5 bases). Germline assignment: CDR1 MNHEY and CDR2 SMNVEV (reference sequence). CDR3 length equals 12 residues. The V end lost 5 bases, the J end lost 8 bases, and 12 bases lay between the germline ends. The CDR3 DNA reads TGTGCCAGCAGTAGGGGAGGGGACGGCTACACCTTC. It encodes CASSRGGDGYTF.

The rearrangement joins TRBV4-1 to TRBJ2-3; D is unresolved. The CDR3 runs to 15 residues. Germline CDR1 is MGHRA and CDR2 is YSYEKL. V shed 4 bases and J shed 0 bases, with 11 bases lying between them. CDR3 coding DNA: TGCGCCAGCAGCCGCAGAGGTGACAGCACAGATACGCAGTATTTT. Residues: CASSRRGDSTDTQYF.

This clone was observed once. The chain joins TRBV12-3 or TRBV12-4 to TRBJ1-2, with D possibly TRBD1 on 6 matching bases. CDR3 size: 12 residues. V lost 6 bases, J lost 3 bases, and 8 bases lay in between. CDR3 bases: TGTGCCAGCAGAAGGACAGACTATGGCTACACCTTC. This encodes CASRRTDYGYTF.

This rearrangement joins TRBV19 to TRBJ2-5; tentative D call: TRBD2 (6 bases). The CDR3 totals 13 residues. Germline V gene sequence: CDR1 LNHDA, CDR2 SQIVND (reference sequence). V was shortened by 4 bases and J by 3 bases, with 9 bases between the two germline ends. The CDR3 here is CASSRGLKETQYF. The DNA of the CDR3 is TGTGCCAGTAGTAGGGGACTTAAAGAGACCCAGTACTTC.

This clone was seen more than once but under ten times. The chain combines TRBV7-9 with TRBJ1-1; 9 bases fit TRBD1. This CDR3 spans 12 amino acids. Germline assignment: CDR1 SEHNR and CDR2 FQNEAQ (reference sequence). V shed 3 bases and J 9 bases; nucleotides not matched to a gene: 2. Here the CDR3 reads CASSFNRGQAFF. The CDR3 bases are TGTGCCAGCAGCTTCAACAGGGGGCAAGCTTTCTTT.

The chain couples TRBV18 to TRBJ2-7, with a tentative D call TRBD1 (5 bases). The V end was cut by 3 bases, the J end by 3 bases, with 15 bases between. The CDR3 length is 15 residues. Germline V lookup: CDR1 KGHSH, CDR2 LQKENI. This CDR3 is CASSPLQGNHYEQYF. The CDR3 DNA reads as TGTGCCAGCTCACCTCTGCAGGGTAACCACTACGAGCAGTACTTC.

The V and J genes are TRBV5-8 and TRBJ1-1; 8 bases fit TRBD1. J lost 4 bases, V lost 4 bases, and 6 bases had no gene match. This CDR3 has 14 amino acids. From germline, CDR1 is SGHTS and CDR2 YDEGEE. CDR3: CASSQQGVLTEAFF. The CDR3 nucleotides are TGTGCCAGCAGCCAACAGGGGGTTCTCACTGAAGCTTTCTTT.